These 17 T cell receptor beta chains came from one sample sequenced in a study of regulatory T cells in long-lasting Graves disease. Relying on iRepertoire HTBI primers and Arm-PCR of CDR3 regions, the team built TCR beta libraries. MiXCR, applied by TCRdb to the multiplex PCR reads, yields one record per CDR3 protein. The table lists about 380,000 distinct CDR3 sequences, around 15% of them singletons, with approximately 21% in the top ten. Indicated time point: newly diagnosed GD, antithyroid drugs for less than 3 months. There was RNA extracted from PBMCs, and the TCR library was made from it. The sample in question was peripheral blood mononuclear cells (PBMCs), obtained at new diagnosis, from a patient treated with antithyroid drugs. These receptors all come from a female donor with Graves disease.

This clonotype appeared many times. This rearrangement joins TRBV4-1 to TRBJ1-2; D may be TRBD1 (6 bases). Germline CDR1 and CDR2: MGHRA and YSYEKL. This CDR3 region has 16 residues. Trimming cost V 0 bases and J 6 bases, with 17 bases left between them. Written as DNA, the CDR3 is TGCGCCAGCAGCCAAGATTCGTCACAGGGATACAATGGCTACACCTTC. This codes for CASSQDSSQGYNGYTF.

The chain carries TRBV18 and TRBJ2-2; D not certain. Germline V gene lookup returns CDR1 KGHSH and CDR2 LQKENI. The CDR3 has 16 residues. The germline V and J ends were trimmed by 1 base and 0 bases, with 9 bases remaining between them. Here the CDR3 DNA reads TGTGCCAGCTCACCACAGGTCGTGTCGAACACCGGGGAGCTGTTTTTT. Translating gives CASSPQVVSNTGELFF.

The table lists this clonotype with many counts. The DNA for the CDR3 is TGTGCCAGCAGCGAGATAGGGGGACTTGAGACCCAGTACTTC. This translates into CASSEIGGLETQYF. This chain links TRBV6-1 with TRBJ2-5; the D gene could be TRBD1 or TRBD2 (6 bases each). V dropped 6 bases and J dropped 5 bases, with 16 bases sitting between them. The CDR3 consists of 14 residues. Germline V gene lookup returns CDR1 MNHNS and CDR2 SASEGT.

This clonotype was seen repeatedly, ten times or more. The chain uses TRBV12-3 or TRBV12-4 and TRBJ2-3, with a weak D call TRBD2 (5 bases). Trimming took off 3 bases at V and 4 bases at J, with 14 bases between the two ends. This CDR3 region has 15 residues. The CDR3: CASSFLRAGPDTQYF. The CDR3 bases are TGTGCCAGCAGTTTTTTACGGGCGGGCCCAGATACGCAGTATTTT.

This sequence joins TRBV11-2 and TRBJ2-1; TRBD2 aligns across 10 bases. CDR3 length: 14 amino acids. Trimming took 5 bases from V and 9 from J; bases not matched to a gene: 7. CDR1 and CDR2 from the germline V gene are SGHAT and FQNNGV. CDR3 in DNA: TGTGCCAGCAGCCCTAGCGGGAGTAAGGTTGAGCAGTTCTTC. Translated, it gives CASSPSGSKVEQFF.

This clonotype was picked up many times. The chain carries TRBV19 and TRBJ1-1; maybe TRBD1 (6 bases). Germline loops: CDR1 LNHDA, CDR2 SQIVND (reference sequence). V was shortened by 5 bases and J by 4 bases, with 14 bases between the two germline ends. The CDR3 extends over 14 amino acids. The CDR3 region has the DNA TGTGCCAGTAGTGTACAGGGAATTGGCACTGAAGCTTTCTTT. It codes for CASSVQGIGTEAFF.

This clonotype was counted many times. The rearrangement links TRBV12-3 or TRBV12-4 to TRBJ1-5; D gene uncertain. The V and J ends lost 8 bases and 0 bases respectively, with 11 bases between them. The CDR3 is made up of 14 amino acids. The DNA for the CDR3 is TGTGCCAGCTGCCCTGTCGGTAGCAATCAGCCCCAGCATTTT. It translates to CASCPVGSNQPQHF.

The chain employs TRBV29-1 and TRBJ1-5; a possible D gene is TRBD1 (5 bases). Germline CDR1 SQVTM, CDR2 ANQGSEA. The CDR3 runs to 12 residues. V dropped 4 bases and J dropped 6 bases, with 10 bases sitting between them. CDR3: CSVGQGAQPQHF. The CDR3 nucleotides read TGCAGCGTTGGGCAGGGCGCTCAGCCCCAGCATTTT.

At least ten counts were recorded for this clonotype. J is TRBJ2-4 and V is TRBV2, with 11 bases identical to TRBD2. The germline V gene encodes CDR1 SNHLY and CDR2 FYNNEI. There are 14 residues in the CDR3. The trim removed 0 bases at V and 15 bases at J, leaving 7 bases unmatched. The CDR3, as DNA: TGTGCCAGCAGTGAAGCTGCTAGCGGGAGGTTCGGGTACTTC. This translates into CASSEAASGRFGYF.

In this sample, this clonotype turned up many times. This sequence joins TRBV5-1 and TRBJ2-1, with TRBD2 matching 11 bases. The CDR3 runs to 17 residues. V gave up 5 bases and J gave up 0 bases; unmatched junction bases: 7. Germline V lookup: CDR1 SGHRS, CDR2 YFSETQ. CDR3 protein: CASSGLAGPSSYNEQFF. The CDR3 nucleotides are TGCGCCAGCAGTGGACTAGCGGGTCCCTCCTCCTACAATGAGCAGTTCTTC.

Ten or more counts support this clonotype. The CDR3 nucleotides read TGTGCCAGCAGCCGGACAGTGGAGGACCCCGGGGAGCTGTTTTTT. Residues: CASSRTVEDPGELFF. The chain carries TRBV7-9 and TRBJ2-2; D might be TRBD1 (6 bases). Germline V gives CDR1 SEHNR, CDR2 FQNEAQ (reference sequence). V dropped 5 bases and J dropped 6 bases, with 16 bases sitting between them. The CDR3 spans 15 residues.

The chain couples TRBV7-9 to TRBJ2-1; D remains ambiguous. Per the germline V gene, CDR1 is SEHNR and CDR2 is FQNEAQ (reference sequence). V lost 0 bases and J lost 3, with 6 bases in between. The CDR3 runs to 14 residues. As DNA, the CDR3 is TGTGCCAGCAGCTTAGCCCATGGCTACAATGAGCAGTTCTTC. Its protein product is CASSLAHGYNEQFF.

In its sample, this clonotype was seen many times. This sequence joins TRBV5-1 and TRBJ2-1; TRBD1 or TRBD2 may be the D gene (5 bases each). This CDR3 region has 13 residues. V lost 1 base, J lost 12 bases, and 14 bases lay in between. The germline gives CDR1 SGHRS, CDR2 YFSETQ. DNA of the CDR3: TGCGCCAGCAGCTTGAACGCACCGGGACCGCAGTTCTTC. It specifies CASSLNAPGPQFF.

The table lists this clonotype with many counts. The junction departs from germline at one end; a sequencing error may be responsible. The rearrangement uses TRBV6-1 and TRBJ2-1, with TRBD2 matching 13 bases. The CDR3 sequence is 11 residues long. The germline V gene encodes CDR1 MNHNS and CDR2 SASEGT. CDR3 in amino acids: CASSPGTSGTF. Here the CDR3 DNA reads TGTGCCAGCTCCCCAGGGACTAGCGGGACCTTC.

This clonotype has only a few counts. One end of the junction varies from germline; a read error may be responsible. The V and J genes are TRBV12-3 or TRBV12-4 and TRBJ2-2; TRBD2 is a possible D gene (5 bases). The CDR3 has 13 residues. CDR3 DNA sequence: TGTGCCAGCAGTAGCCCGAACACCGGGAAGCTGTTTTTT. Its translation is CASSSPNTGKLFF.

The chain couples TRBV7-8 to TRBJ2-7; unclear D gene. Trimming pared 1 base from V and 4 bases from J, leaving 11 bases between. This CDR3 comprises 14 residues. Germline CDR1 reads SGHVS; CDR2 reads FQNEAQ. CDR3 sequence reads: CASSLVAPSYEQYF. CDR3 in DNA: TGTGCCAGCAGCTTAGTTGCCCCTTCTTACGAGCAGTACTTC.

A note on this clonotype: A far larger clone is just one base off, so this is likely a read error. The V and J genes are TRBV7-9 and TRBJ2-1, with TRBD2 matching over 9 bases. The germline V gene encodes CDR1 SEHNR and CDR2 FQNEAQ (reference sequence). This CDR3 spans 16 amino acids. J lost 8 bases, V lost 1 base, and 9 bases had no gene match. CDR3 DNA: TGTGCCAGCAGCTTAGGAGGGCGGGAGGGCCTTGATGAGCAGTTCTTC. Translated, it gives CASSLGGREGLDEQFF.